Listed below are T cell receptor beta chains from one sample, sequenced in a study of early T cells in non-severe SARS-CoV-2 infection. TCRdb called the 5' RACE reads again in MiXCR, with one record for every CDR3 protein. The sample comprises tens of thousands of distinct CDR3 sequences, roughly 13% of which are singletons, and 4% to 5% rests with the top ten. Sequencing input: whole blood. Receptor source: an adult who was a healthcare worker with PCR-confirmed SARS-CoV-2 infection or an uninfected control (not recorded which). Each CDR3 is given with its conserved first and last residue. D genes are given only for firm matches. The size of a clone is reported for some rows only, either as once, few or many, or as a class for expanded clones.

v_gene: TRBV6-5; abundance: few; j_gene: TRBJ2-7; d_gene: TRBD2; CDR3nt: TGTGCCAGCAGTTACTCGGGAGGGATCCACGAGCAGTACTTC; CDR3aa: CASSYSGGIHEQYF
v_gene: TRBV18; abundance: many; j_gene: TRBJ2-5; d_gene: TRBD2; CDR3nt: TGTGCCAGCTCACCTTCCAGCGGGGGGACGGTGGAAACCCAGTACTTC; CDR3aa: CASSPSSGGTVETQYF
v_gene: TRBV3-1; abundance: -; j_gene: TRBJ2-6; d_gene: TRBD2; CDR3nt: TGTGCCAGCAGCCAGGCCGGGGGAGGACTAGCGTTCGGGGCCAACGTCCTGACTTTC; CDR3aa: CASSQAGGGLAFGANVLTF
v_gene: TRBV11-1; abundance: -; j_gene: TRBJ2-3; d_gene: -; CDR3nt: TGTGCCAGCAGCTCGTCTCAGTTTACTAGCACAGATACGCAGTATTTT; CDR3aa: CASSSSQFTSTDTQYF
v_gene: TRBV5-1; abundance: -; j_gene: TRBJ2-4; d_gene: -; CDR3nt: TGCGCCAGCAGCTTGGGCCAGATAAAAAACATTCAGTACTTC; CDR3aa: CASSLGQIKNIQYF
v_gene: TRBV7-9; abundance: -; j_gene: TRBJ1-5; d_gene: TRBD1; CDR3nt: TGTGCCAGCAGCTCAAACTACAGGGGCGGGAGCAATCAGCCCCAGCATTTT; CDR3aa: CASSSNYRGGSNQPQHF
v_gene: TRBV2; abundance: many; j_gene: TRBJ1-2; d_gene: TRBD1; CDR3nt: TGTGCCAGCATCCCAGACAGGGGGCGAGACTATGGCTACACCTTC; CDR3aa: CASIPDRGRDYGYTF
v_gene: TRBV10-2; abundance: -; j_gene: TRBJ2-1; d_gene: -; CDR3nt: TGCGCCAGCAGCCTGAGTAGCAATGAGCAGTTCTTC; CDR3aa: CASSLSSNEQFF
v_gene: TRBV6-1; abundance: few; j_gene: TRBJ2-7; d_gene: -; CDR3nt: TGTGCCAGCATGAGGCCGAATGACTACGAGCAGTACTTC; CDR3aa: CASMRPNDYEQYF
v_gene: TRBV29-1; abundance: few; j_gene: TRBJ1-1; d_gene: -; CDR3nt: TGCAGCGTTGAACCACCTGGTGGGGAAGCTTTCTTT; CDR3aa: CSVEPPGGEAFF
v_gene: TRBV9; abundance: -; j_gene: TRBJ2-2; d_gene: TRBD2; CDR3nt: TGTGCCAGCAGCGTAGATGGGACTACGAACACCGGGGAGCTGTTTTTT; CDR3aa: CASSVDGTTNTGELFF
v_gene: TRBV9; abundance: -; j_gene: TRBJ1-3; d_gene: -; CDR3nt: TGTGCCAGCAAGGGGGTTGTTCTTGGAAACACCATATATTTT; CDR3aa: CASKGVVLGNTIYF
v_gene: TRBV11-2; abundance: -; j_gene: TRBJ1-1; d_gene: TRBD1; CDR3nt: TGTGCCAGCAGCTCCGACAGGGACACTGAAGCTTTCTTT; CDR3aa: CASSSDRDTEAFF
v_gene: TRBV3-1; abundance: -; j_gene: TRBJ1-5; d_gene: -; CDR3nt: TGTGCCAGCAGCCTTGGGAGGGTTTATCAGCCCCAGCATTTT; CDR3aa: CASSLGRVYQPQHF
v_gene: TRBV6-4; abundance: few; j_gene: TRBJ2-5; d_gene: -; CDR3nt: TGTGCCAGCAAGGGCCAGCAAGAGACCCAGTACTTC; CDR3aa: CASKGQQETQYF
v_gene: TRBV7-9; abundance: few; j_gene: TRBJ1-1; d_gene: -; CDR3nt: TGTGCCAGCAGCCTGCTTATGTCAGGTACTGAAGCTTTCTTT; CDR3aa: CASSLLMSGTEAFF
v_gene: TRBV15; abundance: -; j_gene: TRBJ2-4; d_gene: TRBD1; CDR3nt: TGTGCCACCAGGAGGGGGCAGGGGGCGCGAGGCAAAAACATTCAGTACTTC; CDR3aa: CATRRGQGARGKNIQYF
v_gene: TRBV7-8; abundance: -; j_gene: TRBJ1-5; d_gene: -; CDR3nt: TGTGCCAGCAGCTTACAGGGTTGGCCCCAGCATTTT; CDR3aa: CASSLQGWPQHF
v_gene: TRBV29-1; abundance: -; j_gene: TRBJ2-1; d_gene: TRBD2; CDR3nt: TGCAGCGTGGGACTATTAACCTACAATGAGCAGTTCTTC; CDR3aa: CSVGLLTYNEQFF
v_gene: TRBV12-3/TRBV12-4; abundance: -; j_gene: TRBJ2-7; d_gene: -; CDR3nt: TGTGCCAGCAGTTTTCGGTCGTACGAGCAGTACTTC; CDR3aa: CASSFRSYEQYF
v_gene: TRBV7-6; abundance: many; j_gene: TRBJ2-1; d_gene: TRBD2; CDR3nt: TGTGCCAGCAGCTTAGCTATGCGGGGGGGCCACAATGAGCAGTTCTTC; CDR3aa: CASSLAMRGGHNEQFF
v_gene: TRBV7-2; abundance: many; j_gene: TRBJ2-3; d_gene: TRBD2; CDR3nt: TGTGCCAGCAGCTTAGTTCTAGCGGGGGGGCTCACGACAGATACGCAGTATTTT; CDR3aa: CASSLVLAGGLTTDTQYF
v_gene: TRBV29-1; abundance: few; j_gene: TRBJ2-5; d_gene: -; CDR3nt: TGCAGCGTTGGTGGCATTTCTCAAGAGACCCAGTACTTC; CDR3aa: CSVGGISQETQYF
v_gene: TRBV18; abundance: many; j_gene: TRBJ1-6; d_gene: TRBD1; CDR3nt: TGTGCCAGCTCATCTGGTCCGGGACAGGGGGCCGGTTCACCCCTCCACTTT; CDR3aa: CASSSGPGQGAGSPLHF
v_gene: TRBV2; abundance: many; j_gene: TRBJ2-3; d_gene: TRBD1; CDR3nt: TGTGCCAGCAGTGAAAGGGACAGTCTCACAGATACGCAGTATTTT; CDR3aa: CASSERDSLTDTQYF
v_gene: TRBV12-3/TRBV12-4; abundance: -; j_gene: TRBJ2-7; d_gene: -; CDR3nt: TGTGCCAGCAGTTTATGGCGCCTGTCTAAGAGCTCCTACGAGCAGTACTTC; CDR3aa: CASSLWRLSKSSYEQYF
v_gene: TRBV5-5; abundance: few; j_gene: TRBJ2-2; d_gene: -; CDR3nt: TGTGCCAGCATGACAAGCGCCAGGGAGCTGTTTTTT; CDR3aa: CASMTSARELFF
v_gene: TRBV19; abundance: -; j_gene: TRBJ1-1; d_gene: -; CDR3nt: TGTGCCAGTAGTTTAGGACCGGCGAGCACTGAAGCTTTCTTT; CDR3aa: CASSLGPASTEAFF
v_gene: TRBV27; abundance: many; j_gene: TRBJ2-1; d_gene: -; CDR3nt: TGTGCCAGCAGGAGTGGAACTTACTCCTACAATGAGCAGTTCTTC; CDR3aa: CASRSGTYSYNEQFF
v_gene: TRBV12-3/TRBV12-4; abundance: many; j_gene: TRBJ1-5; d_gene: -; CDR3nt: TGTGCCAGCAGTTTTCGCATAATTTTACGGCTGGTTCAGCCCCAGCATTTT; CDR3aa: CASSFRIILRLVQPQHF
v_gene: TRBV25-1; abundance: many; j_gene: TRBJ1-4; d_gene: TRBD1; CDR3nt: TGTGCCAGCAGTGCATCGACAGGGAATAATGAAAAACTGTTTTTT; CDR3aa: CASSASTGNNEKLFF
v_gene: TRBV4-3; abundance: -; j_gene: TRBJ2-1; d_gene: TRBD1; CDR3nt: TGCGCCAGCAGCCACACCGGGACAGGGAGCTCCTACAATGAGCAGTTCTTC; CDR3aa: CASSHTGTGSSYNEQFF
v_gene: TRBV6-5; abundance: -; j_gene: TRBJ1-1; d_gene: -; CDR3nt: TGTGCCAGCAGTTACGGCCGAAGTGGCGCTGAAGCTTTCTTT; CDR3aa: CASSYGRSGAEAFF
v_gene: TRBV10-3; abundance: -; j_gene: TRBJ1-1; d_gene: -; CDR3nt: TGTGCCATCAGTGACACACGGACCCATTTCGCTGAAGCTTTCTTT; CDR3aa: CAISDTRTHFAEAFF
v_gene: TRBV11-2; abundance: many; j_gene: TRBJ2-7; d_gene: TRBD1; CDR3nt: TGTGCCAGCAGCAGAGGGACAGACTACGAGCAGTACTTC; CDR3aa: CASSRGTDYEQYF
v_gene: TRBV7-9; abundance: few; j_gene: TRBJ1-1; d_gene: -; CDR3nt: TGTGCCAGCAGCTTATCAGGTCTTGTGCACCCTGAAGCTTTCTTT; CDR3aa: CASSLSGLVHPEAFF
v_gene: TRBV11-3; abundance: many; j_gene: TRBJ2-3; d_gene: TRBD1; CDR3nt: TGTGCCAGCAGCTTCGGCGGGACAGGGTTAGCAGATACGCAGTATTTT; CDR3aa: CASSFGGTGLADTQYF
v_gene: TRBV18; abundance: few; j_gene: TRBJ2-5; d_gene: -; CDR3nt: TGTGCCAGCTCAGAAGAGACCCAGTACTTC; CDR3aa: CASSEETQYF
v_gene: TRBV7-8; abundance: -; j_gene: TRBJ1-4; d_gene: -; CDR3nt: TGTGCCAGCAGCTTGGCCGGGCCCGGCGGTGAAAAACTGTTTTTT; CDR3aa: CASSLAGPGGEKLFF
v_gene: TRBV18; abundance: few; j_gene: TRBJ2-5; d_gene: TRBD2; CDR3nt: TGTGCCAGCTCACCACTACTAGCGGGCCAAGAGACCCAGTACTTC; CDR3aa: CASSPLLAGQETQYF